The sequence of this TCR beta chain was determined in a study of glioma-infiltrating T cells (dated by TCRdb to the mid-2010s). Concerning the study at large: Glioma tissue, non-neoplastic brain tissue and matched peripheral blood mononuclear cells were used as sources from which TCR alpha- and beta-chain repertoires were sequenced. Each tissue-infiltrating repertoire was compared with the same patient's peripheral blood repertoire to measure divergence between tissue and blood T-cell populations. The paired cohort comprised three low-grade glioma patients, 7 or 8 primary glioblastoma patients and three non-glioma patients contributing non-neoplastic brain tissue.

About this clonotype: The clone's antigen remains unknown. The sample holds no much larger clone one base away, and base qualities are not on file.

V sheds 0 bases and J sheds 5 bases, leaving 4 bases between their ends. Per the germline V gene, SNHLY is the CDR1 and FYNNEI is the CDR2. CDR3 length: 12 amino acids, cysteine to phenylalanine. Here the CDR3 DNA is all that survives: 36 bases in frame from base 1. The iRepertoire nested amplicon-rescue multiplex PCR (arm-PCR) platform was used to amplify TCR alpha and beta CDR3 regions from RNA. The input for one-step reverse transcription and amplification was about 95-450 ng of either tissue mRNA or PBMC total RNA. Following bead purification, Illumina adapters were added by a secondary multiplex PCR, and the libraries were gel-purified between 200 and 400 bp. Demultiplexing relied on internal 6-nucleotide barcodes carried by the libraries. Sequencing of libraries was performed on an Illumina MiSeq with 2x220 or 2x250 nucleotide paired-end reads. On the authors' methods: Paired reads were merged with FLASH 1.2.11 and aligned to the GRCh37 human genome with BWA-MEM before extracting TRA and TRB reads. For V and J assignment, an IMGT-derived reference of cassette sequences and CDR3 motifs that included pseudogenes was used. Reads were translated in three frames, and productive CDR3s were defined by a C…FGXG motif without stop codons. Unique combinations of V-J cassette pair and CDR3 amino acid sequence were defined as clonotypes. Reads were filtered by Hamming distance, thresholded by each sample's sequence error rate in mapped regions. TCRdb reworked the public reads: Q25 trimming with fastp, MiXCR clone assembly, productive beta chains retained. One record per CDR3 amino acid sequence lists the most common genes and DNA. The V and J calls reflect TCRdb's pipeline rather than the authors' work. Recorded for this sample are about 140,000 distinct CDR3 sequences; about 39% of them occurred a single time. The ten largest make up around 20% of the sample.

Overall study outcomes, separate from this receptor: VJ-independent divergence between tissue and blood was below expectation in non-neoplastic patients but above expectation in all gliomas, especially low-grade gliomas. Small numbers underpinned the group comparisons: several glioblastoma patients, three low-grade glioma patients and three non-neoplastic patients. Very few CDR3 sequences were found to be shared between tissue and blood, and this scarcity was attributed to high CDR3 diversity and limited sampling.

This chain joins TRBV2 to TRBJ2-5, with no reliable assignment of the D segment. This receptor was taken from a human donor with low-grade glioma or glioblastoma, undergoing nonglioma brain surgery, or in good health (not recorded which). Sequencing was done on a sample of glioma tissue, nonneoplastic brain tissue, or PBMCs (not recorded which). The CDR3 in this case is CASSEARETQYF. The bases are TGTGCCAGCAGTGAAGCACGGGAGACCCAGTACTTC.